Following are 19 T cell receptor beta chains from one sample sequenced in a study of Ad26.COV2.S vaccination and SARS-CoV-2 variants. Indicated treatment: around 19 received Ad26.COV2.S at low or high dose, single or two shots; roughly five received placebo; per-sample allocation not given. The investigators took samples on day 63 after the first vaccine or placebo injection. The repertoire was sequenced with immunoSEQ multiplex PCR; TCRdb's copy has only in-frame clones and lacks some. The sample holds roughly 380,000 clones, 85% to 90% seen once. The sample consisted of peripheral blood, taken in a trial of Ad26.COV2.S vaccine versus placebo. All receptors derive from a person between 18 and 65 years old who received the Ad26.COV2.S COVID-19 vaccine or a placebo.

This chain connects TRBV7-2 to TRBJ2-3; 8 nucleotides line up with TRBD2. J was trimmed by 4 bases and V by 5 bases; bases with no gene match: 8. The germline V gene has CDR1 SGHTA and CDR2 FQGNSA. This CDR3 is built from 15 residues. CDR3 residues: CASSAPGTRADTQYF. DNA of the CDR3: TGTGCCAGCAGCGCCCCCGGGACTAGAGCAGATACGCAGTATTTT.

This clone was picked up one time. V usage is TRBV4-1 and J usage is TRBJ2-3; the match to TRBD2 covers 8 bases. The CDR3 consists of 18 residues. Germline lookup yields CDR1 MGHRA and CDR2 YSYEKL. With 0 bases clipped from V and 5 bases from J, the junction kept 13 bases outside the gene matches. The CDR3 protein is CASSQDGVVGGAIDTQYF. In nucleotides, the CDR3 is TGCGCCAGCAGCCAAGATGGGGTGGTCGGGGGGGCGATAGATACGCAGTATTTT.

The genes are TRBV11-2 and TRBJ2-3, with 10 bases lining up with TRBD1. There are 16 residues in the CDR3. Unmatched junction bases numbered 10, after V lost 5 bases and J lost 5 bases. CDR1 is SGHAT, CDR2 FQNNGV, per germline. The CDR3 coding sequence is TGTGCCAGCAGCCCAGTCGGGACAGGGGTCGGAGATACGCAGTATTTT. As protein: CASSPVGTGVGDTQYF.

The chain combines TRBV10-1 with TRBJ2-5; 9 bases are a match to TRBD2. V was clipped by 4 bases and J by 5 bases; unmatched bases: 8. Germline loops: CDR1 WNHNN, CDR2 SYGVQD (reference sequence). The CDR3 extends over 15 amino acids. The CDR3 region is CASSGNSGGLETQYF. The CDR3 coding sequence is TGCGCCAGCAGTGGGAATAGCGGGGGACTGGAGACCCAGTACTTC.

This sequence joins TRBV19 and TRBJ2-5; 9 bases are shared with TRBD1. The length of the CDR3 is 15 residues. V dropped 4 bases and J dropped 3; count of bases not matched to a gene: 6. Germline CDR1 LNHDA, CDR2 SQIVND (reference sequence). CDR3 region: CASSTQTGGEETQYF. In DNA form, the CDR3 reads TGTGCCAGTAGTACCCAGACAGGGGGTGAAGAGACCCAGTACTTC.

The genes are TRBV5-1 and TRBJ1-6; D is possibly TRBD1 (5 bases). Germline CDR1 reads SGHRS; CDR2 reads YFSETQ. This CDR3 contains 14 residues. V was cut by 0 bases and J by 8 bases, with 9 bases left in between. The CDR3 region has the DNA TGCGCCAGCAGCTTGGTGGGGCGAGATTCACCCCTCCACTTT. It encodes CASSLVGRDSPLHF.

DNA of the CDR3: TGTGCCAGCAGTTACTCTTGGACAGGGAGTTCCTACGAGCAGTACTTC. This sequence encodes CASSYSWTGSSYEQYF. The gene calls are TRBV6-2 or TRBV6-3 and TRBJ2-7; 8 bases line up with TRBD1. The CDR3 contains 16 residues. The V gene's germline CDR1 is MNHEY and CDR2 SVGEGT. Losses at the gene ends were 0 bases for V and 1 base for J; bases not matched to a gene: 5.

A single count supports this clone. This sequence joins TRBV28 and TRBJ1-1; D gene ambiguous. Germline assignment: CDR1 MDHEN and CDR2 SYDVKM. V lost 7 bases to trimming and J lost 1 base, with 10 bases between them. The CDR3 spans 13 residues. CDR3 residues: CASTEQTNTEAFF. The DNA of the CDR3 is TGTGCCAGCACCGAGCAGACGAACACTGAAGCTTTCTTT. Filled out from reference TRBV28 and TRBJ1-1, the complete variable domain reads DVKVTQSSRYLVKRTGEKVFLECVQDMDHENMFWYRQDPGLGLRLIYFSYDVKMKEKGDIPEGYSVSREKKERFSLILESASTNQTSMYLCASTEQTNTEAFFGQGTRLTVV.

This sequence joins TRBV7-3 and TRBJ2-3; 11 nucleotides line up with TRBD2. Germline CDR1 and CDR2: SGHTA and FQGTGA. The CDR3 covers 16 residues. V shed 1 base, J shed 1 base, and the junction held 1 base outside the gene matches. The CDR3 sequence is CASSLSSGGGTDTQYF. CDR3 DNA sequence: TGTGCCAGCAGCTTAAGTAGCGGGGGGGGCACAGATACGCAGTATTTT.

This chain's CDR3 is CASSLWGQLYEQYF. The CDR3 nucleotides are TGTGCCAGCAGTTTATGGGGACAACTCTACGAGCAGTACTTC. The chain carries TRBV28 and TRBJ2-7; weak D call: TRBD1 (6 bases). The CDR3 totals 14 residues. Germline values: CDR1 MDHEN, CDR2 SYDVKM. The V end lost 0 bases, the J end lost 3 bases, and 9 bases lay between the germline ends.

V gene TRBV14 combines with J gene TRBJ2-6; 7 bases line up with TRBD1. The germline V gene has CDR1 SGHDN and CDR2 FVKESK. There are 17 residues in the CDR3. With 2 bases clipped from V and 0 bases from J, the junction kept 4 bases outside the gene matches. The CDR3 reads CASSQNRGVSGANVLTF. The CDR3 nucleotides are TGTGCCAGCAGCCAAAACAGGGGAGTCTCTGGGGCCAACGTCCTGACTTTC.

The chain joins TRBV7-9 to TRBJ1-1; D perhaps matches TRBD1 (6 bases). The CDR3 covers 13 residues. The V end lost 5 bases, the J end lost 6 bases, and 13 bases lay between the germline ends. CDR1 SEHNR and CDR2 FQNEAQ come from the germline V gene (reference sequence). CDR3 nucleotides: TGTGCCAGCAGCGCCAACAGGGTTGCTGAAGCTTTCTTT. It yields the protein CASSANRVAEAFF.

The V call is TRBV28, the J call TRBJ2-7; 8 nucleotides match TRBD2. Unmatched junction bases numbered 7, after V lost 5 bases and J lost 1 base. The CDR3 is 15 residues long. CDR1 and CDR2 from the germline V gene are MDHEN and SYDVKM. CDR3 DNA: TGTGCCAGCAGTCCCGGGCGGGGGGCATCCTACGAGCAGTACTTC. Its translation: CASSPGRGASYEQYF.

The CDR3 coding sequence is TGTGCCAGCAGCCTGCTGGGGCGGGATACGCAGTATTTT. Translation gives CASSLLGRDTQYF. V and J are TRBV7-9 and TRBJ2-3; TRBD1 might be the D (5 bases). V lost 5 bases and J lost 6, with 12 bases in between. Germline CDR1 and CDR2: SEHNR and FQNEAQ (reference sequence). The CDR3 consists of 13 residues.

The chain carries TRBV5-5 and TRBJ1-5, with a tentative D call TRBD1 (5 bases). This CDR3 comprises 19 residues. The germline CDR1 and CDR2 sequences are SGHKS and YYEKEE (reference sequence). V was pared by 7 bases and J by 2 bases, with 28 bases between. The CDR3 DNA reads as TGTGCCAGCCTCGCTGCGACAGAGGGAAGGTGGTTAGGCAATCAGCCCCAGCATTTT. Amino acids: CASLAATEGRWLGNQPQHF.

V and J are TRBV24-1 and TRBJ2-5; D perhaps matches TRBD1 (7 bases). The germline V and J ends were trimmed by 3 bases and 5 bases, with 15 bases remaining between them. The CDR3 loop spans 15 amino acids. The germline CDR1 and CDR2 sequences are KGHDR and SFDVKD. The CDR3, as DNA: TGTGCCACCAGTGATCGGAGGGGGCGGGCGGAGACCCAGTACTTC. This sequence encodes CATSDRRGRAETQYF.

This rearrangement joins TRBV30 to TRBJ2-3, with unresolved D. The V end lost 2 bases, the J end lost 6 bases, and 15 bases lay between the germline ends. The CDR3 contains 14 residues. Germline V gene sequence: CDR1 GTSNPN, CDR2 SVGIG (reference sequence). CDR3 bases: TGTGCCTGGAGTCCCCCCTATAATTTTGATACGCAGTATTTT. Its protein product is CAWSPPYNFDTQYF.

V usage is TRBV6-1 and J usage is TRBJ1-3; a possible D gene is TRBD1 (6 bases). Germline CDR1 is MNHNS and CDR2 is SASEGT. V was shortened by 4 bases and J by 4 bases, with 11 bases between the two germline ends. This CDR3 spans 14 amino acids. CDR3 sequence: CASSVAGTGNTIYF. The CDR3 nucleotides are TGTGCCAGCAGTGTAGCAGGGACAGGAAACACCATATATTTT.

The V and J genes are TRBV5-1 and TRBJ1-2, with 10 bases that match TRBD1. Germline lookup yields CDR1 SGHRS and CDR2 YFSETQ. After removal of 4 bases from V and 8 bases from J, the junction contained 14 bases not matched to a gene. The CDR3 spans 16 residues. CDR3 loop: CASSPLIGQGEYGYTF. The CDR3 region has the DNA TGCGCCAGCAGCCCCCTTATAGGACAGGGGGAATACGGCTACACCTTC.